This T cell receptor beta chain emerged from a study of cytomegalovirus exposure and HLA in healthy donors. Amplification used 60 Vbeta primers and 13 Jbeta primers. Some clones are missing from TCRdb's copy, which holds only in-frame ones; the method was immunoSEQ multiplex PCR. The sample contains 110,000 to 150,000 clones, just under 85% of which appear only once. Trimming stripped 4 bases from V and 8 bases from J, with 20 bases between. The CDR3 covers 16 residues. The germline V gene has CDR1 SEHNR and CDR2 FQNEAQ (reference sequence). The source material was PBMCs. The chain uses TRBV7-9 and TRBJ1-4, with D uncertain. The source of this sequence is a man aged 35 to 55 in good health and CMV-seropositive. This CDR3 is CASSYMNILRWEKLFF. In DNA form, the CDR3 reads TGTGCCAGCAGCTACATGAACATCCTGCGGTGGGAAAAACTGTTTTTT.